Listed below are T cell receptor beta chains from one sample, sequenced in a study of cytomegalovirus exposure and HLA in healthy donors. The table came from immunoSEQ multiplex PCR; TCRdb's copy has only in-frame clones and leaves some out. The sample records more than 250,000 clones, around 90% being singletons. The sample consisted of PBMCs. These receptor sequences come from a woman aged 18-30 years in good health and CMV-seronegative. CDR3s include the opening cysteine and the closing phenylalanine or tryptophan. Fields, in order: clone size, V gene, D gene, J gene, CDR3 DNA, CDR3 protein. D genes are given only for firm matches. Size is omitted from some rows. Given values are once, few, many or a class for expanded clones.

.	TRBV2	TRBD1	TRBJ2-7	TGTGCCAGCAGTGAAGTCCTTGAGGGGGCAGGCGAGCAGTACTTC	CASSEVLEGAGEQYF
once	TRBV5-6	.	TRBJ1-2	TGTGCCAGCAGCAGTGACAGATATGGCTACACCTTC	CASSSDRYGYTF
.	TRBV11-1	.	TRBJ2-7	TGTGCCAGCACGGAATCCGCCGGGACATCTTCCTACGAGCAGTACTTC	CASTESAGTSSYEQYF
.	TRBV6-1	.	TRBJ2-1	TGTGTCAGCAGTCAACAGCACTACAATGAGCAGTTCTTC	CVSSQQHYNEQFF
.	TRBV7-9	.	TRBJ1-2	TGTTCCAGCAGCTTAGGGGCCACCCCTTATGGCTACACCTTC	CSSSLGATPYGYTF
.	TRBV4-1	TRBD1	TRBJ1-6	TGCGCCAGCAGCCAAGATCGCTTCCTGACAGGGCCTAATTCACCCCTCCACTTT	CASSQDRFLTGPNSPLHF
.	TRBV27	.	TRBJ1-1	TGTGCCAGCAGTGGGGGAGGCACTGAAGCTTTCTTT	CASSGGGTEAFF
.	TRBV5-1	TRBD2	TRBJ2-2	TGCGCCAGCAGCCGGGAGGCCTCAAACACCGGGGAGCTGTTTTTT	CASSREASNTGELFF
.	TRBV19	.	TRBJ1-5	TGTGCCAGTTCCACTGCCGCCGGGGGTAACCAGCCCCAGCATTTT	CASSTAAGGNQPQHF
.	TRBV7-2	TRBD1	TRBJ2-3	TGTGCCAGCAGCTTTAGAGTCAGGGGGCAAGATACGCAGTATTTT	CASSFRVRGQDTQYF
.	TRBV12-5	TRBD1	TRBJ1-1	TGTGCTAGTGGTTTTGACAGGGGGCCTTACACTGAAGCTTTCTTT	CASGFDRGPYTEAFF
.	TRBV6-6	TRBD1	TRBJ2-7	TGTGCCAGCAGTTACGGGACAGGGAGGGATGGGCAGTACTTC	CASSYGTGRDGQYF
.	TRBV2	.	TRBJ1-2	TGTGCCAGCAGTGGGACAGAAGCGTCCGGCTACACCTTC	CASSGTEASGYTF
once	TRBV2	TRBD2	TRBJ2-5	TGTGCCAGCAGTGAGACTAGCGGGGCCCAAGAGACCCAGTACTTC	CASSETSGAQETQYF
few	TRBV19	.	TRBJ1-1	TGTGCCAGTAGTATTCTCGACAGACCGAACACTGAAGCTTTCTTT	CASSILDRPNTEAFF
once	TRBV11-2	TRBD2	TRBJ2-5	TGTGCCAGCAGCTCTAGCGGGGCCAACCAAGAGACCCAGTACTTC	CASSSSGANQETQYF
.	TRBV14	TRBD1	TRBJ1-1	TGTGCCAGCAGCCAAGATGCAGACAGGGAGAATTACTACCTGAACACTGAAGCTTTCTTT	CASSQDADRENYYLNTEAFF
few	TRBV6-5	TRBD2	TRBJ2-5	TGTGCCAGCAGTTACTGGGGGGGCCAAGAGACCCAGTACTTC	CASSYWGGQETQYF
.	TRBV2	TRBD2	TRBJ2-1	TGTGCCAGCAGGGGACTAGCGGGGGGGCTGAATGAGCAGTTCTTC	CASRGLAGGLNEQFF
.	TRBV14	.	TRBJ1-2	TGTGCCAGCAGCCCAGGACAGACCTATGGCTACACCTTC	CASSPGQTYGYTF
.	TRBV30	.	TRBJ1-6	TGTGCCTGGACCGGCGGGTACGAGGGTTCACCCCTCCACTTT	CAWTGGYEGSPLHF
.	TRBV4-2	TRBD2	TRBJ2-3	TGTGCCAGCAGCCAATCGGGACTAGCGGACCTTCCGGCGGATACGCAGTATTTT	CASSQSGLADLPADTQYF
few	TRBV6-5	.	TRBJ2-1	TGTGCCAGCAGTTACGATGAGTCGGGGGAGTTTCAGTTCTTC	CASSYDESGEFQFF
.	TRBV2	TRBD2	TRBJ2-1	TGTGCCAGCGGACTAGCGGGGGGGGGTAGCTCCTACAATGAGCAGTTCTTC	CASGLAGGGSSYNEQFF
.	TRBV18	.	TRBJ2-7	TGTGCCAGCTCACCACCCGTTACAGGCTACGAGCAGTACTTC	CASSPPVTGYEQYF
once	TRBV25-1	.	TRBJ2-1	TGTGCCAGCAGGCTAGCGAACAATGAGCAGTTCTTC	CASRLANNEQFF
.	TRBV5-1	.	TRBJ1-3	TGCGCCAGCAGCTTGAGGCCCGGGGAGGGAAACACCATATATTTT	CASSLRPGEGNTIYF
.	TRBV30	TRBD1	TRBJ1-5	TGTGCCTGGGAAGTCTGGGGGGACAGGGACAATCAGCCCCAGCATTTT	CAWEVWGDRDNQPQHF
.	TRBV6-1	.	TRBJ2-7	TGTGCCAGCAGGATAGGGGCCTACGAGCAGTACTTC	CASRIGAYEQYF
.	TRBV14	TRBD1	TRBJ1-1	TGTGCCAGCAGCAAGGACAGGGGGCAAACGAACACTGAAGCTTTCTTT	CASSKDRGQTNTEAFF
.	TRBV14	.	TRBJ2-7	TGTGCCAGCAGCCTCATCGGGTACGAGCAGTACTTC	CASSLIGYEQYF
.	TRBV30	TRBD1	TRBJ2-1	TGTGCCTGGGGGACAGCTGAGCAGTTCTTC	CAWGTAEQFF
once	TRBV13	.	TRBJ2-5	TGTGCCAGCAGCTCCCGGCGAGGGGGTCAAGAGACCCAGTACTTC	CASSSRRGGQETQYF
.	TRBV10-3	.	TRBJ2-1	TGTGCCATCAGTGAGCCCCCCCAGGGGCAGTTCTTC	CAISEPPQGQFF
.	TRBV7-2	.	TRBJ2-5	TGTGCCAGCAAGTCCCCGGGGTACCAAGAGACCCAGTACTTC	CASKSPGYQETQYF
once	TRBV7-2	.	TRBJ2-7	TGTGCCAGCAGCGGCAGACAGGAAACCTACGAGCAGTACTTC	CASSGRQETYEQYF
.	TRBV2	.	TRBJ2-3	TGTGCCAGCGGCACCCCCTTGGGCGGGGCGACAGATACGCAGTATTTT	CASGTPLGGATDTQYF
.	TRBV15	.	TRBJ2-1	TGTGCCACAGTACGGGGGGCCTTAAACAATGAGCAGTTCTTC	CATVRGALNNEQFF
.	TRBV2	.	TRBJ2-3	TGTGCCAGCTTCTTAAGCGGTGACTTCGGCACAGATACGCAGTATTTT	CASFLSGDFGTDTQYF
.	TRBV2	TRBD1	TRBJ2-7	TGTGCCAGCAGTGCCGGGACAGGCTCCTACGAGCAGTACTTC	CASSAGTGSYEQYF
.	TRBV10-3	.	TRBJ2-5	TGTGCCATCAGTGAAGCAGGGCCGGTGACCCAGTACTTC	CAISEAGPVTQYF
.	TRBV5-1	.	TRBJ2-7	TGCGCCAGCAGCTTGGTGGATGGACAGAGCTACGAGCAGTACTTC	CASSLVDGQSYEQYF
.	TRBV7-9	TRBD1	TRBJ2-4	TGTTCCAGCAGCTCAGAGACAGGGGGAAACATTCAGTACTTC	CSSSSETGGNIQYF